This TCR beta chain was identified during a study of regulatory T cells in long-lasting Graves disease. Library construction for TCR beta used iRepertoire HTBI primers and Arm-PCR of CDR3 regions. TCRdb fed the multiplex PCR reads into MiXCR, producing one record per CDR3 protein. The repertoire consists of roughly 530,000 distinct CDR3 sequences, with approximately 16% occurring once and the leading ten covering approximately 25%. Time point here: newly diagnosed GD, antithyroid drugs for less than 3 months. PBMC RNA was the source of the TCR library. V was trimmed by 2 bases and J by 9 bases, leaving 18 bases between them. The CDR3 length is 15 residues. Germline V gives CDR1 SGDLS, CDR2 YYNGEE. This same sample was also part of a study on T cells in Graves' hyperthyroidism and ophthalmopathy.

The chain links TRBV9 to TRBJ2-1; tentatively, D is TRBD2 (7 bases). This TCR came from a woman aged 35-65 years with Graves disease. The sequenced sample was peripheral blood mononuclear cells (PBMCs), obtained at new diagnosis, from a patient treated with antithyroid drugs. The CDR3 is CASSVGGGLQGEQFF. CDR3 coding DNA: TGTGCCAGCAGCGTGGGGGGGGGCCTTCAAGGTGAGCAGTTCTTC.